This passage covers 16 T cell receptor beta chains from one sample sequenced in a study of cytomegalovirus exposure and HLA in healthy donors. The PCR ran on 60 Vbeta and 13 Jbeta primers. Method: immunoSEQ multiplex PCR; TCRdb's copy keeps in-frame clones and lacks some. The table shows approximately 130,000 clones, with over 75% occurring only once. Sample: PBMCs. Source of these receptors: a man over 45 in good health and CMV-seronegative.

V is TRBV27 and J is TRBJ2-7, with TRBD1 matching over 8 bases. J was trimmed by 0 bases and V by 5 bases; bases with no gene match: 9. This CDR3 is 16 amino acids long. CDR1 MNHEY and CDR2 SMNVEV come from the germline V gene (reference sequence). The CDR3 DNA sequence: TGTGCCAGCAGTGACTTCCCGACAGGGGTCTCCTACGAGCAGTACTTC. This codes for CASSDFPTGVSYEQYF.

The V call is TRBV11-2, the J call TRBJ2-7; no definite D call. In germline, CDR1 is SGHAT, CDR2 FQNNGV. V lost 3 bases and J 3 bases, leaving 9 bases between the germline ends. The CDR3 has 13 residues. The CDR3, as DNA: TGTGCCAGCAGCTTGGCGGTTTTCTACGAGCAGTACTTC. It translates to CASSLAVFYEQYF.

The CDR3 here is CASKDRGSNQPQHF. The CDR3 nucleotides are TGTGCCAGTAAGGACAGGGGGAGCAATCAGCCCCAGCATTTT. The chain couples TRBV19 to TRBJ1-5, with TRBD1 matching 10 bases. The CDR3 consists of 14 residues. After removal of 7 bases from V and 1 base from J, the junction contained 1 base not matched to a gene. Germline CDR1 reads LNHDA; CDR2 reads SQIVND (reference sequence).

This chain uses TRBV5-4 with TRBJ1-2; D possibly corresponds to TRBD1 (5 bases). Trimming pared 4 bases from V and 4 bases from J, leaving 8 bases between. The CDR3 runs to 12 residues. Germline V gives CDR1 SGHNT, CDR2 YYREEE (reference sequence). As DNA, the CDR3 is TGTGCCAGCAGCCAAGACAGCTATGGCTACACCTTC. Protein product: CASSQDSYGYTF.

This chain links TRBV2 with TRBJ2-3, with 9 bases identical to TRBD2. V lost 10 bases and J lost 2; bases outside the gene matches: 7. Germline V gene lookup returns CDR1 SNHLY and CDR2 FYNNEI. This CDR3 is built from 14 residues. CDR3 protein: CATRAGGNTDTQYF. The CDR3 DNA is TGTGCCACCCGCGCGGGAGGGAACACAGATACGCAGTATTTT.

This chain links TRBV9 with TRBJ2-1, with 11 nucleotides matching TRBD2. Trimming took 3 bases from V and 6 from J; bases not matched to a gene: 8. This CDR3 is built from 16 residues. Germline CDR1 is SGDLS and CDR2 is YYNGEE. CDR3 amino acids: CASSAGLAGGVNEQFF. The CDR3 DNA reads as TGTGCCAGCAGCGCCGGTTTAGCGGGAGGGGTCAATGAGCAGTTCTTC. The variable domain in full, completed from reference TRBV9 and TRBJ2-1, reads DSGVTQTPKHLITATGQRVTLRCSPRSGDLSVYWYQQSLDQGLQFLIQYYNGEERAKGNILERFSAQQFPDLHSELNLSSLELGDSALYFCASSAGLAGGVNEQFFGPGTRLTVL.

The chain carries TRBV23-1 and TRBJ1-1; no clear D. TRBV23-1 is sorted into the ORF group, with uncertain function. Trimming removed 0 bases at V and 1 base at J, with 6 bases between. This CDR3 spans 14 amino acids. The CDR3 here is CASSQSPGNTEAFF. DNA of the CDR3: TGCGCCAGCAGTCAATCGCCGGGGAACACTGAAGCTTTCTTT.

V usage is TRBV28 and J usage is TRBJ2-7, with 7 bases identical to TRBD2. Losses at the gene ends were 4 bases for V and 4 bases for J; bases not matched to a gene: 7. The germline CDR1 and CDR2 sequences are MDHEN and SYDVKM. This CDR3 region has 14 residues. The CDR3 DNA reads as TGTGCCAGCAGTTGGGGGGGTTCAGGGTACGAGCAGTACTTC. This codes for CASSWGGSGYEQYF.

The CDR3 coding sequence is TGTGCCAGCAGTTTAAGTTTGGCACAGCAATACGAGCAGTACTTC. Translation: CASSLSLAQQYEQYF. The chain has TRBV27 and TRBJ2-7, with D uncertain. The CDR3 extends over 15 amino acids. CDR1 is MNHEY and CDR2 is SMNVEV in the germline V gene (reference sequence). Trimming took off 2 bases at V and 4 bases at J, with 15 bases between the two ends.

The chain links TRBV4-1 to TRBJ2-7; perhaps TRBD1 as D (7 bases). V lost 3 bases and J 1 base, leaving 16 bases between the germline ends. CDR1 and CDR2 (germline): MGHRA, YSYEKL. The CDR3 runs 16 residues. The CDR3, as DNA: TGCGCCAGCAGCCACCAGGGGGGAGCGGATTCCTACGAGCAGTACTTC. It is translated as CASSHQGGADSYEQYF.

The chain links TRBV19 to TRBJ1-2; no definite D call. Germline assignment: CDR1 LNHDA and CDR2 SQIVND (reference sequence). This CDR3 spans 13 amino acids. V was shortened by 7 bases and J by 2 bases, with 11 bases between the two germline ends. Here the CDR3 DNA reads TGTGCCAGTAACCGTCACCAGAACTATGGCTACACCTTC. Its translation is CASNRHQNYGYTF.

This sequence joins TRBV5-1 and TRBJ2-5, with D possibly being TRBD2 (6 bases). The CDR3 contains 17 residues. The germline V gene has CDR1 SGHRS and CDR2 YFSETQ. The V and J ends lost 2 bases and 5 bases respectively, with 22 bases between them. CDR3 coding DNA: TGCGCCAGCAGCTTCTCCTCTGGCGGGATTGGGGGGGAGACCCAGTACTTC. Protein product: CASSFSSGGIGGETQYF. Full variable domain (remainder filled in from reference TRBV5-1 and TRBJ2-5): KAGVTQTPRYLIKTRGQQVTLSCSPISGHRSVSWYQQTPGQGLQFLFEYFSETQRNKGNFPGRFSGRQFSNSRSEMNVSTLELGDSALYLCASSFSSGGIGGETQYFGPGTRLLVL.

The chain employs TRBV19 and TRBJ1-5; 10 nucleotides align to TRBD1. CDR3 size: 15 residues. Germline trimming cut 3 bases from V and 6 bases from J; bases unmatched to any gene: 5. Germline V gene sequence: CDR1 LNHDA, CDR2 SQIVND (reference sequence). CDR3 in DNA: TGTGCCAGTAGTATCGACAGGGGGCAGCGTCAGCCCCAGCATTTT. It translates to CASSIDRGQRQPQHF.

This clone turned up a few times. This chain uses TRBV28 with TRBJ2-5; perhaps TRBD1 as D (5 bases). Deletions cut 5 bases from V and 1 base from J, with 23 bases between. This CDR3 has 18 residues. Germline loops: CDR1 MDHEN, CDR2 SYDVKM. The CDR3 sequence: CASSRRLGADRSQETQYF. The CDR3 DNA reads TGTGCCAGCAGTCGTAGGCTAGGGGCGGACCGATCCCAAGAGACCCAGTACTTC.

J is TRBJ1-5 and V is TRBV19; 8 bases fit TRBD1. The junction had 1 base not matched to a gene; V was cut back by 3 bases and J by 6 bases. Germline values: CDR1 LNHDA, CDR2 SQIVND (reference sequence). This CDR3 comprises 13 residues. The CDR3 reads CASSMTGVQPQHF. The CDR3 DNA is TGTGCCAGTAGTATGACAGGGGTTCAGCCCCAGCATTTT.

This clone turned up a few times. CDR3 nucleotide sequence: TGTGCCATCAGTGGACAGGGGAGGGATACGCAGTATTTT. Its translation is CAISGQGRDTQYF. This chain joins TRBV10-3 and TRBJ2-3; 8 bases agree with TRBD1. The CDR3 totals 13 residues. Unmatched junction bases numbered 3, after V lost 4 bases and J lost 6 bases. Germline assignment: CDR1 ENHRY and CDR2 SYGVKD.